This TCR beta chain is from a study of T cells after yellow fever vaccination. Study-level information: Low-cell-number fractions were prepared with SMART-Seq v4 Ultra Low Input. Notes on the study in general: There was a possibility that FACS-sorted repertoires contained abundant clonotypes contaminating from the bulk population. The secondary response was weaker but peaked faster, day 5 versus 15. Most primary-vaccination clones reappeared after the booster (approximately 97% CD4, roughly 88% CD8).

One entry per CDR3 protein, called by TCRdb with MiXCR from the 5' RACE reads. The sample yields hundreds of thousands of distinct CDR3 sequences, 9% to 15% seen once. A word on this clonotype: The antigen is not known.

Trimming took 3 bases from V and 7 from J, leaving 9 bases between them. CDR3 size: 12 residues. The TCR sequence derives from a man aged 25 to 40 who received the YFV17D yellow fever vaccine. This rearrangement joins TRBV12-3 or TRBV12-4 to TRBJ1-1; unclear D gene. Material: PBMCs, obtained on the day of the yellow fever booster vaccination. CDR3 nucleotides: TGTGCCAGCAGTTTGAATCTCTTTGAAGCTTTCTTT. Translation: CASSLNLFEAFF.